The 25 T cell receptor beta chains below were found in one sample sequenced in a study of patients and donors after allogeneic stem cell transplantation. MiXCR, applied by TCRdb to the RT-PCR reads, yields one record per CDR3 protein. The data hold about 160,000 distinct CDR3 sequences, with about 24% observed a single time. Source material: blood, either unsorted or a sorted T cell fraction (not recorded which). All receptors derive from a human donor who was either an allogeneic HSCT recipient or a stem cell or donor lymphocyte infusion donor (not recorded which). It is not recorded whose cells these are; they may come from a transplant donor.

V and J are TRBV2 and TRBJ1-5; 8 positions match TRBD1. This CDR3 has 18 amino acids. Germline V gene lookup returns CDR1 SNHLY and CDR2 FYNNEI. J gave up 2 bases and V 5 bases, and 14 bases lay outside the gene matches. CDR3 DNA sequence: TGTGCCAGCAGTAAGACAGGGGATCTGTTCGGGGGCAATCAGCCCCAGCATTTT. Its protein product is CASSKTGDLFGGNQPQHF.

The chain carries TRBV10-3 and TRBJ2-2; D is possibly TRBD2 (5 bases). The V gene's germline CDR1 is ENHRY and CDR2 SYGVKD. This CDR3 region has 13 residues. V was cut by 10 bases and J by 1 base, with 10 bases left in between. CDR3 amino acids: CATADLNTGELFF. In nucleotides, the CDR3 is TGTGCCACCGCGGACTTGAACACCGGGGAGCTGTTTTTT.

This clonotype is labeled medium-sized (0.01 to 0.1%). CDR3 region: CASSRMENTEAFF. CDR3 bases: TGCGCCAGCAGCCGGATGGAGAACACTGAAGCTTTCTTT. This chain connects TRBV5-1 to TRBJ1-1; D gene unclear. The CDR3 loop spans 13 amino acids. CDR1 is SGHRS and CDR2 is YFSETQ in the germline V gene. Trimming pared 4 bases from V and 1 base from J, leaving 8 bases between.

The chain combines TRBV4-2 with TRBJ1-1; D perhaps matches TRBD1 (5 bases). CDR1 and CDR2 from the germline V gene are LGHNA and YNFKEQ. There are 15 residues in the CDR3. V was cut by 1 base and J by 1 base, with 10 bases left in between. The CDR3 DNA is TGTGCCAGCAGCCAAGTTGGGGCGGGGAACACTGAAGCTTTCTTT. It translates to CASSQVGAGNTEAFF.

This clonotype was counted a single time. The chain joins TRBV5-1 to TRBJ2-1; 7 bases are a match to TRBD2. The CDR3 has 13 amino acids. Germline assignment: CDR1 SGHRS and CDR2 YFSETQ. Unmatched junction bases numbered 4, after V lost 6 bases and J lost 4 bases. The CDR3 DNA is TGCGCCAGCAATCCGGGAGGTTACAATGAGCAGTTCTTC. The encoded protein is CASNPGGYNEQFF.

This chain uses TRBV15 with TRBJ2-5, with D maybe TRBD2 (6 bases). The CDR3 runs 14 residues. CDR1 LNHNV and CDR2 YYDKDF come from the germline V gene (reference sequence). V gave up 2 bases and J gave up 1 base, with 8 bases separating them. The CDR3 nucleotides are TGTGCCACCAGCAGATTAGCGGTCCAAGAGACCCAGTACTTC. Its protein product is CATSRLAVQETQYF.

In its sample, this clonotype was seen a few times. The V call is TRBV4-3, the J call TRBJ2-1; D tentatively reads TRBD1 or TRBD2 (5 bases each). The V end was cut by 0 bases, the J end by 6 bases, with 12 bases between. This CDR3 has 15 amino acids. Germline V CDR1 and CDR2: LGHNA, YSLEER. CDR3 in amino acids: CASSQELRGPNEQFF. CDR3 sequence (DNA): TGCGCCAGCAGCCAAGAGCTCCGGGGCCCCAATGAGCAGTTCTTC.

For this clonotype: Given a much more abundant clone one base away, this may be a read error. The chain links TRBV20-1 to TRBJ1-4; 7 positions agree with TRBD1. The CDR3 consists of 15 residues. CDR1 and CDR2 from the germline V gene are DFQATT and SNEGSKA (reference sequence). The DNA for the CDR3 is TGCTGTGCTAGAGATGTAACAGGGGTATGGGAAAAACTGTTTTTT. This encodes CCARDVTGVWEKLFF.

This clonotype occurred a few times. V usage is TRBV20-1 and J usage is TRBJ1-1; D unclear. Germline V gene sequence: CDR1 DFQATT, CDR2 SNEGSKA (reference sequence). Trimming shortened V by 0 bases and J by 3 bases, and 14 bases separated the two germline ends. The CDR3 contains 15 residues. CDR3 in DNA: TGCAGTGCTAGAGATCACGGGAGAACTTACACTGAAGCTTTCTTT. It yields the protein CSARDHGRTYTEAFF.

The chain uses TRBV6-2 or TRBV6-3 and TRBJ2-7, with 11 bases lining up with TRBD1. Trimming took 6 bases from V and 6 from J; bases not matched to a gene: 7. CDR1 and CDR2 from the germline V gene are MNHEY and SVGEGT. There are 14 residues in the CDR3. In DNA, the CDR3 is TGTGCCAGCAGCGCCGGACAGGGGGCGGTCGAGCAGTACTTC. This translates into CASSAGQGAVEQYF.

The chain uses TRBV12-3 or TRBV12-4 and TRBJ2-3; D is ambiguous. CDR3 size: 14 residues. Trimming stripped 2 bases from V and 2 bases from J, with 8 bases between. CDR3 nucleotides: TGTGCCAGCAGTTTAAAAACCCTCACAGATACGCAGTATTTT. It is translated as CASSLKTLTDTQYF.

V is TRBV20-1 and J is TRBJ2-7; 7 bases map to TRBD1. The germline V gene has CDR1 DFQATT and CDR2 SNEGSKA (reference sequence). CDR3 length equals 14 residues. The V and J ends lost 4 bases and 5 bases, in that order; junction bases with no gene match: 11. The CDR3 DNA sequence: TGCAGTGCTACGTCCCCCCGGACAGGACACGAGCAGTACTTC. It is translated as CSATSPRTGHEQYF.

CDR3 region: CASSEDRYTEAFF. In nucleotides, the CDR3 is TGTGCCAGCAGTGAGGACAGATACACTGAAGCTTTCTTT. This sequence joins TRBV12-3 or TRBV12-4 and TRBJ1-1, with D perhaps matching TRBD1 (6 bases). There are 13 residues in the CDR3. The V and J ends lost 5 bases and 3 bases respectively, with 10 bases between them.

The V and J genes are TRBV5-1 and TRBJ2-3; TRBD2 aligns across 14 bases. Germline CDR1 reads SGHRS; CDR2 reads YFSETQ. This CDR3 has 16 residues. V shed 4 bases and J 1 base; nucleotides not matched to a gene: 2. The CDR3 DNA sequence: TGCGCCAGCAGCGAGGGACTAGCGGGGGGCACAGATACGCAGTATTTT. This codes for CASSEGLAGGTDTQYF. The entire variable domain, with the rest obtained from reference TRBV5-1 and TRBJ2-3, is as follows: KAGVTQTPRYLIKTRGQQVTLSCSPISGHRSVSWYQQTPGQGLQFLFEYFSETQRNKGNFPGRFSGRQFSNSRSEMNVSTLELGDSALYLCASSEGLAGGTDTQYFGPGTRLTVL.

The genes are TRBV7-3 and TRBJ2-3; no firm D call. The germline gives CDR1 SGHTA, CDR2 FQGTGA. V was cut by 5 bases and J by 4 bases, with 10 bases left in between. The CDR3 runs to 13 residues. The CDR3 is CASSPAPPDTQYF. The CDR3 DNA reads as TGTGCCAGCAGCCCGGCCCCTCCAGATACGCAGTATTTT.

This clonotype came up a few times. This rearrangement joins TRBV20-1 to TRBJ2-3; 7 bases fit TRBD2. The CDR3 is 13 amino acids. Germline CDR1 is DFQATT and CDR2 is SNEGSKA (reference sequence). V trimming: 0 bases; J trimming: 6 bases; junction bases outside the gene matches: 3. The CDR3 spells CSAREGRGDTQYF. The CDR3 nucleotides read TGCAGTGCTAGAGAAGGGCGGGGGGATACGCAGTATTTT.

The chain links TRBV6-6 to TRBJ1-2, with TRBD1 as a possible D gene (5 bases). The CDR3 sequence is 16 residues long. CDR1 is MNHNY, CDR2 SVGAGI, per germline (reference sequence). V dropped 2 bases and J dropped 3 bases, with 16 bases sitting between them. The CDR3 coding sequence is TGTGCCAGCAGTTACCCCGCAGGGCAGAGAGACTATGGCTACACCTTC. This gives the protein CASSYPAGQRDYGYTF.

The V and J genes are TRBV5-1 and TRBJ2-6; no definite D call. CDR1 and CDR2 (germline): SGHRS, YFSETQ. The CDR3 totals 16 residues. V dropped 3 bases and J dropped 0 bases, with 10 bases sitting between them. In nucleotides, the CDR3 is TGCGCCAGCAGCTCACCTAAAAGCTCTGGGGCCAACGTCCTGACTTTC. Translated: CASSSPKSSGANVLTF.

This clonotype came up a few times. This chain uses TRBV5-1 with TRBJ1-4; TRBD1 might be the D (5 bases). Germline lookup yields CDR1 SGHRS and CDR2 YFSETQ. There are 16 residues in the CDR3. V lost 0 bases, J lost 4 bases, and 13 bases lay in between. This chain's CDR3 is CASSLDGAGNNEKLFF. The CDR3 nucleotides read TGCGCCAGCAGCTTGGATGGGGCGGGAAATAATGAAAAACTGTTTTTT.

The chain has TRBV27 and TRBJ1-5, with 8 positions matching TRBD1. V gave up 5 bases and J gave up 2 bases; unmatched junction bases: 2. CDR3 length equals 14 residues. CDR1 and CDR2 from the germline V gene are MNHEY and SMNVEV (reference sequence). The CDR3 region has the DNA TGTGCCAGCAGTGCAGGGGGCGGCAATCAGCCCCAGCATTTT. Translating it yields CASSAGGGNQPQHF.

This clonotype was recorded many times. The CDR3 is CSARVGDRNTIYF. In DNA, the CDR3 is TGCAGTGCTAGAGTAGGGGACCGAAACACCATATATTTT. V gene TRBV20-1 combines with J gene TRBJ1-3, with D perhaps TRBD1 (5 bases). The CDR3 is 13 amino acids. Trimming stripped 1 base from V and 5 bases from J, with 9 bases between. From germline, CDR1 is DFQATT and CDR2 SNEGSKA (reference sequence).

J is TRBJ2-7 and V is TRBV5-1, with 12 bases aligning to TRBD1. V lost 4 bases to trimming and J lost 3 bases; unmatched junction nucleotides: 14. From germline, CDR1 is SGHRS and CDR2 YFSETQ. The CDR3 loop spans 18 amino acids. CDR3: CASSVFAGQGARNYEQYF. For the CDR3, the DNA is TGCGCCAGCAGCGTCTTCGCGGGACAGGGGGCGCGAAACTACGAGCAGTACTTC. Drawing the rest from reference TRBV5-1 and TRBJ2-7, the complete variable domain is KAGVTQTPRYLIKTRGQQVTLSCSPISGHRSVSWYQQTPGQGLQFLFEYFSETQRNKGNFPGRFSGRQFSNSRSEMNVSTLELGDSALYLCASSVFAGQGARNYEQYFGPGTRLTVT.

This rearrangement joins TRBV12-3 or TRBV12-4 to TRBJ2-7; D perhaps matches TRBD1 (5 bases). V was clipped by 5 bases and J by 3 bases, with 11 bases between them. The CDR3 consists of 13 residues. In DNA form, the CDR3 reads TGTGCCAGCAGTCCCGACAGTTACTACGAGCAGTACTTC. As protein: CASSPDSYYEQYF.

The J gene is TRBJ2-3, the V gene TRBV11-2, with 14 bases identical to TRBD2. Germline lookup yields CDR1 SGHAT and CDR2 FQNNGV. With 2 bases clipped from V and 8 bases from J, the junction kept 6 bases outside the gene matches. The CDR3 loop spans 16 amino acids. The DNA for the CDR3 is TGTGCCAGCAGCTTACGCTCGGGACTAGCGGGGGCTACGCAGTATTTT. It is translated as CASSLRSGLAGATQYF.

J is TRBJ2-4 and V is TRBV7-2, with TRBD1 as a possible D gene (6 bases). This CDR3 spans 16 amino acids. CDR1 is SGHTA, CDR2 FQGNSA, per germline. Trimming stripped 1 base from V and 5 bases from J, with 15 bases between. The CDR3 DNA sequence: TGTGCCAGCAGCTTAGTTGCGTGGGGGCTTGAAAACATTCAGTACTTC. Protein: CASSLVAWGLENIQYF.